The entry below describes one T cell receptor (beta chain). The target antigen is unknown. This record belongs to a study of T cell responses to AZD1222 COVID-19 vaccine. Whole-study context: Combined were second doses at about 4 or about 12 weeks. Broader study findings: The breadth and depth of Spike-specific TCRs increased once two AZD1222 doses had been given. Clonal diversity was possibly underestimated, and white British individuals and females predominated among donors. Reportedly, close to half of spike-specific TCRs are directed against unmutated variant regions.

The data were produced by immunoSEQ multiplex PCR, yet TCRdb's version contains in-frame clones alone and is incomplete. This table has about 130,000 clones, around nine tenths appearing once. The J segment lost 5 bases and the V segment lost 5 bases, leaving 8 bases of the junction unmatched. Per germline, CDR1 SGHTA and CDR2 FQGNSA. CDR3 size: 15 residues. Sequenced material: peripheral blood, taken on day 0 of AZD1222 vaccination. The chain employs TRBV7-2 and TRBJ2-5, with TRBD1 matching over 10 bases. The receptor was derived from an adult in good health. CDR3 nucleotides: TGTGCCAGCAGCGGCGACAGGGGGCTCTATGAGACCCAGTACTTC. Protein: CASSGDRGLYETQYF.